Below, 10 T cell receptor beta chains from the same sample are listed, as sequenced in a study of cytomegalovirus exposure and HLA in healthy donors. The method was immunoSEQ multiplex PCR; TCRdb's version includes in-frame clones alone and lacks a portion of them. The sample carries roughly 200,000 clones, about 89% recorded once. Material for sequencing was PBMCs. The origin of the receptors is a man aged 25 to 40 in good health and CMV-seropositive.

The chain links TRBV12-5 to TRBJ2-2; D not resolved. The CDR3 has 13 amino acids. The ends were cut back, 0 bases at V and 8 bases at J, with 7 bases in the middle. CDR1 LGHNT and CDR2 FRNRAP come from the germline V gene. The CDR3: CASGLVAVGELFF. In nucleotides, the CDR3 is TGTGCTAGTGGTTTGGTAGCCGTAGGGGAGCTGTTTTTT.

This clone was found a few times. The rearrangement uses TRBV19 and TRBJ2-1, with 7 nucleotides matching TRBD2. CDR1 LNHDA and CDR2 SQIVND come from the germline V gene (reference sequence). Trimming removed 3 bases from V and 12 bases from J; junction bases left unmatched: 14. The CDR3 covers 15 residues. The CDR3 is CASSISSGGAPGQFF. The CDR3 DNA is TGTGCCAGTAGTATTTCTAGCGGAGGGGCCCCGGGGCAGTTCTTC.

This chain links TRBV27 with TRBJ1-2; 9 nucleotides line up with TRBD1. V shed 3 bases, J shed 5 bases, and the junction held 13 bases outside the gene matches. This CDR3 region has 17 residues. Germline assignment: CDR1 MNHEY and CDR2 SMNVEV (reference sequence). The CDR3 bases are TGTGCCAGCAGTTTCAACGGGCGCGGGACAGGGATGTATGGCTACACCTTC. Residues: CASSFNGRGTGMYGYTF.

The chain couples TRBV18 to TRBJ2-7, with TRBD1 matching over 8 bases. The CDR3 has 18 amino acids. Germline trimming cut 0 bases from V and 5 bases from J; bases unmatched to any gene: 15. Per the germline V gene, CDR1 is KGHSH and CDR2 is LQKENI. The CDR3 protein is CASSPPLLGRDRRDEQYF. The CDR3 DNA sequence: TGTGCCAGCTCACCACCGTTACTAGGCCGGGACAGGAGAGACGAGCAGTACTTC.

The chain uses TRBV5-4 and TRBJ2-2; tentative D call: TRBD2 (5 bases). The germline V gene has CDR1 SGHNT and CDR2 YYREEE (reference sequence). The CDR3 is made up of 16 amino acids. The ends were cut back, 4 bases at V and 4 bases at J, with 17 bases in the middle. CDR3 in amino acids: CASSGVGKRSTGELFF. CDR3 DNA: TGTGCCAGCAGCGGCGTCGGGAAACGGAGCACCGGGGAGCTGTTTTTT.

The chain employs TRBV29-1 and TRBJ2-5; 9 bases line up with TRBD2. Looked up from germline, CDR1 is SQVTM and CDR2 is ANQGSEA. This CDR3 is built from 13 residues. After removal of 4 bases from V and 5 bases from J, the junction contained 5 bases not matched to a gene. The CDR3 is CSVGLAGGETQYF. DNA of the CDR3: TGCAGCGTTGGTCTGGCGGGAGGGGAGACCCAGTACTTC. Complete variable domain (other parts from reference TRBV29-1 and TRBJ2-5): SAVISQKPSRDICQRGTSLTIQCQVDSQVTMMFWYRQQPGQSLTLIATANQGSEATYESGFVIDKFPISRPNLTFSTLTVSNMSPEDSSIYLCSVGLAGGETQYFGPGTRLLVL.

This clone was detected only a few times. The gene calls are TRBV11-3 and TRBJ1-6, with 7 nucleotides matching TRBD1. This CDR3 has 16 amino acids. The J segment lost 6 bases and the V segment lost 3 bases, leaving 8 bases of the junction unmatched. Germline V gene sequence: CDR1 SGHNT, CDR2 YENEEA. For the CDR3, the DNA is TGTGCCAGCAGCTTGCTATCGGGACAGCTTAATTCACCCCTCCACTTT. This codes for CASSLLSGQLNSPLHF.

The chain carries TRBV27 and TRBJ2-2, with D maybe TRBD1 (6 bases). This CDR3 has 16 residues. Germline-derived CDR1 and CDR2 are MNHEY and SMNVEV (reference sequence). Trimming took 5 bases from V and 3 from J, leaving 16 bases between them. The CDR3 spells CASSPRTVLDTGELFF. The CDR3, as DNA: TGTGCCAGCAGTCCCCGGACAGTCCTAGACACCGGGGAGCTGTTTTTT.

The J gene is TRBJ2-7, the V gene TRBV4-3; D is ambiguous. V lost 4 bases and J lost 3, with 16 bases in between. The CDR3 has 15 residues. The germline V gene encodes CDR1 LGHNA and CDR2 YSLEER. DNA of the CDR3: TGCGCCAGCAGCCTAGACCCGACCAACCGCTACGAGCAGTACTTC. Protein: CASSLDPTNRYEQYF.

The chain is built from TRBV6-1 and TRBJ1-1; D unclear. Germline loops: CDR1 MNHNS, CDR2 SASEGT. Trimming left V 1 base short and J 3 bases short, with 6 bases between. The length of the CDR3 is 13 residues. CDR3 nucleotides: TGTGCCAGCAGTGAAGTACGGGACACTGAAGCTTTCTTT. Residues: CASSEVRDTEAFF.